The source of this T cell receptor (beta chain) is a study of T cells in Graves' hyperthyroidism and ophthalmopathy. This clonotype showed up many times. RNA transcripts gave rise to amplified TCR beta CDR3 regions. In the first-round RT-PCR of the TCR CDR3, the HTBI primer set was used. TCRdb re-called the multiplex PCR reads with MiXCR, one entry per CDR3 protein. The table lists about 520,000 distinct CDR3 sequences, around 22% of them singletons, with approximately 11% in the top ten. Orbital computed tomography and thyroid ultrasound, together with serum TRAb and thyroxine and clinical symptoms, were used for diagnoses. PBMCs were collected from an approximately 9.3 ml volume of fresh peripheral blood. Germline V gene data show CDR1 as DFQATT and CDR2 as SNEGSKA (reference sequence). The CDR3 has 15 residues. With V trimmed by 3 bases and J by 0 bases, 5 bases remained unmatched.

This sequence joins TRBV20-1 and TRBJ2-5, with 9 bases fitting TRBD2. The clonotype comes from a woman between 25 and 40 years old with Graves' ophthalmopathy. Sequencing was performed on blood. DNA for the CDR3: TGCAGTGCTAGGAGCGGGGGGTCGTACCAAGAGACCCAGTACTTC. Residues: CSARSGGSYQETQYF.